Following are 23 T cell receptor beta chains from one sample sequenced in a study of regulatory T cells in long-lasting Graves disease. Arm-PCR with iRepertoire HTBI primers amplified the CDR3 regions for these TCR beta libraries. TCRdb used MiXCR to reprocess the multiplex PCR reads, holding one entry per CDR3 protein. The sample has 400,000 to 550,000 distinct CDR3 sequences; about 17% are singletons. Noted time point: newly diagnosed GD, antithyroid drugs for less than 3 months. RNA isolated from PBMCs was used to make the TCR library. The same sample was also studied in work on T cells in Graves' hyperthyroidism and ophthalmopathy.

The specimen was peripheral blood mononuclear cells (PBMCs), collected at new diagnosis, from a patient treated with antithyroid drugs. The receptor source for this set is a woman aged 18 to 35 with Graves disease.

For this clonotype: A much larger clone differs by one base, so this may be a read error. V usage is TRBV6-2 or TRBV6-3 and J usage is TRBJ2-3; 7 bases are shared with TRBD1. Trimming removed 8 bases from V and 1 base from J; junction bases left unmatched: 0. Germline V lookup: CDR1 MNHEY, CDR2 SVGEGT. This CDR3 region has 12 residues. The CDR3 nucleotides read TGTGCCAGCCAGGGGGGCACAGATACGCAGTATTTT. It yields the protein CASQGGTDTQYF.

Comment on this clonotype: A much larger clone lies one base from this, so it may be a read error. The rearrangement uses TRBV12-3 or TRBV12-4 and TRBJ1-1, with D uncertain. The CDR3 has 14 amino acids. The CDR3 coding sequence is TGTGCCGGCAGTCCATCGACACCGAACACTGAAGCTTTCTTT. It is translated as CAGSPSTPNTEAFF.

The table lists this clonotype with many counts. The rearrangement links TRBV11-2 to TRBJ2-5, with D uncertain. The germline V gene encodes CDR1 SGHAT and CDR2 FQNNGV. The germline V and J ends were trimmed by 3 bases and 1 base, with 9 bases remaining between them. This CDR3 has 14 amino acids. CDR3 residues: CASSFPGPQETQYF. CDR3 sequence (DNA): TGTGCCAGCAGCTTTCCGGGCCCCCAAGAGACCCAGTACTTC.

This clonotype was seen more than once but under ten times. The chain recombines TRBV3-1 with TRBJ2-2; D is unresolved. V was clipped by 3 bases and J by 1 base, with 6 bases between them. CDR1 and CDR2 from the germline V gene are LGHDT and YNNKEL (reference sequence). The CDR3 loop spans 14 amino acids. CDR3 coding DNA: TGTGCCAGCAGCCAGGGGATGAACACCGGGGAGCTGTTTTTT. The encoded protein is CASSQGMNTGELFF.

There are many counts of this clonotype. J is TRBJ1-5 and V is TRBV3-1; tentatively, D is TRBD1 (5 bases). CDR1 and CDR2 (germline): LGHDT, YNNKEL (reference sequence). The V gene lost 3 bases and the J gene lost 4 bases, with 10 bases spanning the gap. CDR3 length: 14 residues. The CDR3 nucleotides read TGTGCCAGCAGCCAGAGGGGCGGGAATCAGCCCCAGCATTTT. This gives the protein CASSQRGGNQPQHF.

This clonotype was seen a few times. The chain employs TRBV18 and TRBJ1-6, with D possibly TRBD1 on 5 matching bases. The V and J ends lost 5 bases and 10 bases respectively, with 15 bases between them. CDR1 and CDR2 from the germline V gene are KGHSH and LQKENI. The CDR3 sequence is 14 residues long. The DNA for the CDR3 is TGTGCCAGCTCAACTTCCAGGGTAGGATCACCCCTCCACTTT. Residues: CASSTSRVGSPLHF. The full variable domain, completed using reference TRBV18 and TRBJ1-6, is NAGVMQNPRHLVRRRGQEARLRCSPMKGHSHVYWYRQLPEEGLKFMVYLQKENIIDESGMPKERFSAEFPKEGPSILRIQQVVRGDSAAYFCASSTSRVGSPLHFGNGTRLTVT.

This clonotype has at least ten counts. The CDR3 here is CASSPTGRGTDTQYF. In nucleotides, the CDR3 is TGTGCCAGCTCACCTACCGGCAGGGGTACAGATACGCAGTATTTT. The chain is built from TRBV18 and TRBJ2-3, with a tentative D call TRBD1 (6 bases). The CDR3 has 15 amino acids. The germline V gene encodes CDR1 KGHSH and CDR2 LQKENI. V lost 3 bases and J 3 bases, leaving 13 bases between the germline ends. Based on the CDR3 plus reference TRBV18 and TRBJ2-3, the full variable domain is NAGVMQNPRHLVRRRGQEARLRCSPMKGHSHVYWYRQLPEEGLKFMVYLQKENIIDESGMPKERFSAEFPKEGPSILRIQQVVRGDSAAYFCASSPTGRGTDTQYFGPGTRLTVL.

This clonotype has at least ten counts. The chain has TRBV2 and TRBJ2-7; 13 bases are a match to TRBD2. Germline trimming cut 6 bases from V and 7 bases from J; bases unmatched to any gene: 6. The length of the CDR3 is 14 residues. Germline V gene sequence: CDR1 SNHLY, CDR2 FYNNEI. CDR3 sequence reads: CASSGTSGIGEQYF. The CDR3 nucleotides read TGTGCCAGCAGCGGGACTAGCGGGATAGGTGAGCAGTACTTC.

This clonotype was counted ten times or more. V gene TRBV12-3 or TRBV12-4 combines with J gene TRBJ2-3; D not certain. V was trimmed by 8 bases and J by 3 bases, leaving 15 bases between them. This CDR3 is built from 14 residues. The CDR3 here is CASGNTLGTDTQYF. The CDR3 DNA reads as TGTGCCAGCGGGAATACCCTTGGGACAGATACGCAGTATTTT.

The table lists this clonotype with many counts. The chain joins TRBV27 to TRBJ2-1; 11 positions match TRBD2. Germline V gene sequence: CDR1 MNHEY, CDR2 SMNVEV (reference sequence). With 3 bases clipped from V and 3 bases from J, the junction kept 1 base outside the gene matches. This CDR3 region has 15 residues. The CDR3 sequence: CASSLTSGIYNEQFF. CDR3 bases: TGTGCCAGCAGTTTGACTAGCGGGATCTACAATGAGCAGTTCTTC.

At least ten counts were recorded for this clonotype. The V call is TRBV20-1, the J call TRBJ2-1; D may be TRBD2 (5 bases). The length of the CDR3 is 12 residues. V was clipped by 6 bases and J by 4 bases, with 10 bases between them. Germline assignment: CDR1 DFQATT and CDR2 SNEGSKA (reference sequence). The DNA of the CDR3 is TGCAGTGCCAAAGCGGTGTACAATGAGCAGTTCTTC. Translation gives CSAKAVYNEQFF.

This clonotype was counted ten times or more. The chain has TRBV7-6 and TRBJ2-3, with TRBD2 matching 7 bases. There are 15 residues in the CDR3. J lost 0 bases, V lost 2 bases, and 2 bases had no gene match. CDR1 SGHVS and CDR2 FNYEAQ come from the germline V gene. In nucleotides, the CDR3 is TGTGCCAGCAGCTTACTAGCGGAAAGCACAGATACGCAGTATTTT. This encodes CASSLLAESTDTQYF.

Comments on this clonotype: Being one base from a much bigger clone, this may be a read error. The V and J genes are TRBV16 and TRBJ1-1; D unresolved. The CDR3 contains 15 residues. The germline V gene has CDR1 KGHSY and CDR2 FQNENV. The V gene lost 1 base and the J gene lost 0 bases, with 9 bases spanning the gap. The CDR3 here is CASSQYSRLNTEAFF. DNA of the CDR3: TGTGCCAGCAGCCAATATAGCAGGTTGAACACTGAAGCTTTCTTT.

The genes are TRBV29-1 and TRBJ2-2; 9 bases fit TRBD1. CDR3 length: 13 amino acids. J lost 4 bases, V lost 7 bases, and 4 bases had no gene match. From germline, CDR1 is SQVTM and CDR2 ANQGSEA. The chain's CDR3 is CSAMTGGTGELFF. CDR3 nucleotide sequence: TGCAGCGCCATGACAGGGGGCACCGGGGAGCTGTTTTTT.

J is TRBJ1-5 and V is TRBV6-1; D remains unclear. The CDR3 length is 13 residues. Germline lookup yields CDR1 MNHNS and CDR2 SASEGT. The germline V and J ends were trimmed by 7 bases and 5 bases, with 12 bases remaining between them. The CDR3 coding sequence is TGTGCCAGCATGAGGTCATCAGATCAGCCCCAGCATTTT. Residues: CASMRSSDQPQHF.

This clonotype has at least ten counts. This chain uses TRBV28 with TRBJ2-1; 11 nucleotides match TRBD1. The better agreement between TRBJ2-5 and the DNA end casts doubt on the J call. In germline, CDR1 is MDHEN, CDR2 SYDVKM. There are 14 residues in the CDR3. The CDR3 sequence: CASSTGTGGETQYF. The CDR3 DNA reads TGTGCCAGCAGTACAGGGACAGGGGGTGAGACCCAGTACTTC.

In its sample, this clonotype was seen many times. DNA of the CDR3: TGTGCCAGCAGAAGGGACAGGGCTGGGGGCTACACCTTC. Encoded protein: CASRRDRAGGYTF. The rearrangement joins TRBV28 to TRBJ1-2, with 9 bases identical to TRBD1. This CDR3 has 13 residues. Germline V gene data show CDR1 as MDHEN and CDR2 as SYDVKM. V shed 6 bases, J shed 8 bases, and the junction held 7 bases outside the gene matches.

This clonotype was counted ten times or more. The chain employs TRBV7-9 and TRBJ2-3, with D hard to call. This CDR3 contains 14 residues. V lost 1 base, J lost 3 bases, and 8 bases lay in between. Germline V CDR1 and CDR2: SEHNR, FQNEAQ (reference sequence). This CDR3 reads CASSLGDRTDTQYF. The CDR3 DNA is TGTGCCAGCAGCTTAGGTGATCGGACAGATACGCAGTATTTT.

This clonotype was seen at least ten times. V gene TRBV28 combines with J gene TRBJ2-3, with D perhaps matching TRBD1 (6 bases). The CDR3 runs to 14 residues. Germline V gene sequence: CDR1 MDHEN, CDR2 SYDVKM. Trimming removed 5 bases at V and 2 bases at J, with 11 bases between. The CDR3 coding sequence is TGTGCCAGCAGTGTACAGGGCCCCACAGATACGCAGTATTTT. Protein sequence: CASSVQGPTDTQYF.

The gene calls are TRBV3-1 and TRBJ2-2, with D unclear. With 0 bases removed from V and 3 bases from J, the gap between germline ends came to 11 bases. Germline loops: CDR1 LGHDT, CDR2 YNNKEL (reference sequence). This CDR3 region has 16 residues. The CDR3 DNA reads TGTGCCAGCAGCCAAGATGGTGGATCGGACACCGGGGAGCTGTTTTTT. This encodes CASSQDGGSDTGELFF.

This clonotype was seen more than once but under ten times. The CDR3 sequence is CASSPDGFLAKNIQYF. The DNA of the CDR3 is TGTGCCAGCTCACCGGACGGCTTCCTAGCCAAAAACATTCAGTACTTC. The V and J genes are TRBV18 and TRBJ2-4; D is undetermined. This CDR3 comprises 16 residues. V gave up 3 bases and J gave up 0 bases, with 12 bases separating them. Germline lookup yields CDR1 KGHSH and CDR2 LQKENI.

This clonotype was recorded at least ten times. This chain connects TRBV7-9 to TRBJ2-3, with D possibly matching TRBD2 (6 bases). Trimming pared 3 bases from V and 2 bases from J, leaving 9 bases between. The CDR3 loop spans 14 amino acids. The V gene's germline CDR1 is SEHNR and CDR2 FQNEAQ (reference sequence). CDR3 nucleotides: TGTGCCAGCAGCTTGCGGGGAGACACAGATACGCAGTATTTT. This gives the protein CASSLRGDTDTQYF.

The chain uses TRBV6-1 and TRBJ2-1, with a possible D match to TRBD2 (5 bases). V lost 3 bases, J lost 9 bases, and 27 bases lay in between. Germline CDR1 is MNHNS and CDR2 is SASEGT. The CDR3 spans 18 residues. The CDR3, as DNA: TGTGCCAGCAGTGACCGGTGGACCAGTGCGAGCGGTAGGCTTGAGCAGTTCTTC. This translates into CASSDRWTSASGRLEQFF.